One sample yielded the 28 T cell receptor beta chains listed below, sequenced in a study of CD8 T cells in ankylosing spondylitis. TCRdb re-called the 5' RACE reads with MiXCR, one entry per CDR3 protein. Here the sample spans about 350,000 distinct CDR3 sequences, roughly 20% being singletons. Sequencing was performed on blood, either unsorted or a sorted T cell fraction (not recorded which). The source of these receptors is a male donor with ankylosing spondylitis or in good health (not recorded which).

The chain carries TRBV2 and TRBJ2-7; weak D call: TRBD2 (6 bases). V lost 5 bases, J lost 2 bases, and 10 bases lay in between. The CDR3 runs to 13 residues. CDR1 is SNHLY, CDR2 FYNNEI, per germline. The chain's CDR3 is CASSTGVPYEQYF. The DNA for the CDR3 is TGTGCCAGCAGTACGGGAGTCCCCTACGAGCAGTACTTC.

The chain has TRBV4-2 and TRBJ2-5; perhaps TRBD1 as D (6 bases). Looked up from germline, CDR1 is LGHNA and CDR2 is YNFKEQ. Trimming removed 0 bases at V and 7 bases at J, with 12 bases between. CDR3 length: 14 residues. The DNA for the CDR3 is TGTGCCAGCAGCCAAGAGTGGGGGCAGGGGACCCAGTACTTC. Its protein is CASSQEWGQGTQYF.

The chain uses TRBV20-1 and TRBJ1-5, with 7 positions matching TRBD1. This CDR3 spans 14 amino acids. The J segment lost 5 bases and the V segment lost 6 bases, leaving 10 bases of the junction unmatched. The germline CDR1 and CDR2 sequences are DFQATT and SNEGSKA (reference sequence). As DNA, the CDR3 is TGCAGTGCAACGGGGCAGGGGGTGGATCAGCCCCAGCATTTT. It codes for CSATGQGVDQPQHF.

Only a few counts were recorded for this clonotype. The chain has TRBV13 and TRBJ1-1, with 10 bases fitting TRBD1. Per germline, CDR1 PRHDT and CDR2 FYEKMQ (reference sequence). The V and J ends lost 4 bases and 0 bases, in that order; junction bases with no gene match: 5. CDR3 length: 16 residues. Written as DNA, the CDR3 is TGTGCCAGCAGCTCCCGGGACAGGGGCATGAACACTGAAGCTTTCTTT. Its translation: CASSSRDRGMNTEAFF. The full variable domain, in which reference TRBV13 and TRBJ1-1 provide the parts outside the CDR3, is AAGVIQSPRHLIKEKRETATLKCYPIPRHDTVYWYQQGPGQDPQFLISFYEKMQSDKGSIPDRFSAQQFSDYHSELNMSSLELGDSALYFCASSSRDRGMNTEAFFGQGTRLTVV.

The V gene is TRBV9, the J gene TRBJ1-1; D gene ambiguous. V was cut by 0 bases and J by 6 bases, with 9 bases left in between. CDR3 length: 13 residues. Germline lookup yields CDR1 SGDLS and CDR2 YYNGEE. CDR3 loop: CASSVVAGAEAFF. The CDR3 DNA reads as TGTGCCAGCAGCGTAGTGGCAGGAGCTGAAGCTTTCTTT. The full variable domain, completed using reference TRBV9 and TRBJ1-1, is DSGVTQTPKHLITATGQRVTLRCSPRSGDLSVYWYQQSLDQGLQFLIQYYNGEERAKGNILERFSAQQFPDLHSELNLSSLELGDSALYFCASSVVAGAEAFFGQGTRLTVV.

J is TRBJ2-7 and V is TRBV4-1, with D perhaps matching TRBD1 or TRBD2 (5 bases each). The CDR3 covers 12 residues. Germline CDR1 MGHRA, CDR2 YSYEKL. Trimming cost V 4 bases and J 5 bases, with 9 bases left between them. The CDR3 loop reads CASSLRGHEQYF. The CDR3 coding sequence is TGCGCCAGCAGCCTGAGGGGCCACGAGCAGTACTTC.

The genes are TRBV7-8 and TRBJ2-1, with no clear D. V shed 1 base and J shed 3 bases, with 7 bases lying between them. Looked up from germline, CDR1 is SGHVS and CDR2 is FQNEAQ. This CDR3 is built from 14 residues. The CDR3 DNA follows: TGTGCCAGCAGCTTAGGCGTTGGCTACAATGAGCAGTTCTTC. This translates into CASSLGVGYNEQFF.

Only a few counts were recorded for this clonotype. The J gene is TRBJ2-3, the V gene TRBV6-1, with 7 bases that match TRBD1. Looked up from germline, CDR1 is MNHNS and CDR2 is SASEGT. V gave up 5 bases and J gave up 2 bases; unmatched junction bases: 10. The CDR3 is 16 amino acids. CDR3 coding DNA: TGTGCCAGCAGTCCCGGGACAGCTAAACCCACAGATACGCAGTATTTT. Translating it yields CASSPGTAKPTDTQYF.

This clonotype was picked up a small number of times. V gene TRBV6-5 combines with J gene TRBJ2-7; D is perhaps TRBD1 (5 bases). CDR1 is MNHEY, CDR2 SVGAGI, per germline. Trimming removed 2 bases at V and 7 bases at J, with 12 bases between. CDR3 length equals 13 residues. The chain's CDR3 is CASSYGASGEQYF. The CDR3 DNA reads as TGTGCCAGCAGTTACGGGGCCTCTGGGGAGCAGTACTTC.

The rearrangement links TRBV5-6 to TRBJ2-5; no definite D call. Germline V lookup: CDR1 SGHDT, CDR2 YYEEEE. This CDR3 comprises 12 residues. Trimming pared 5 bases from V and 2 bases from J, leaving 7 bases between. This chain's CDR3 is CASRIAQETQYF. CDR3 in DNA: TGTGCCAGCAGGATTGCACAAGAGACCCAGTACTTC.

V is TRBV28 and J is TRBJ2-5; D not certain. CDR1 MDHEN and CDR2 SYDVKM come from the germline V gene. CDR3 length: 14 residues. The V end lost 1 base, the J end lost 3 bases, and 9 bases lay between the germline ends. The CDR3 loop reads CASSLFQTEETQYF. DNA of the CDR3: TGTGCCAGCAGTTTATTCCAGACGGAAGAGACCCAGTACTTC.

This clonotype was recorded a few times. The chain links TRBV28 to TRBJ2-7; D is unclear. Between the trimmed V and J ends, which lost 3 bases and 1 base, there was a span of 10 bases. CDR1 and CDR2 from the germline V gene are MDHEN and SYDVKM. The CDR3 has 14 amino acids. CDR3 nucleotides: TGTGCCAGCAGTTTTCTAGGGCCTTCCTACGAGCAGTACTTC. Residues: CASSFLGPSYEQYF.

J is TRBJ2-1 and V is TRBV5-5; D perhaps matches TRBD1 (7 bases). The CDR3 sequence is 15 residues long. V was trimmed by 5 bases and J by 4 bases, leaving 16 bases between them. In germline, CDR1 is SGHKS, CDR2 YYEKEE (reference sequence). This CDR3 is CASSFGRGVYNEQFF. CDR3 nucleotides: TGTGCCAGCAGTTTCGGCAGGGGGGTTTACAATGAGCAGTTCTTC.

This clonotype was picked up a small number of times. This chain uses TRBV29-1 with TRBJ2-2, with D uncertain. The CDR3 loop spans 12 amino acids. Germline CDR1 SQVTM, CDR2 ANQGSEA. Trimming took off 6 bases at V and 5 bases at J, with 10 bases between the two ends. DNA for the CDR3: TGCAGCGTCCCCCTAGGTACCGGGGAGCTGTTTTTT. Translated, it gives CSVPLGTGELFF.

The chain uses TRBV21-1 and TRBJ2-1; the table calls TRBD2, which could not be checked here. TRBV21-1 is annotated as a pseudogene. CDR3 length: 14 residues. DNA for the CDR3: TGTGCCAGCAGCAAGAAGCGGGGAGACAATGAGCAGTTCTTC. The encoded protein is CASSKKRGDNEQFF.

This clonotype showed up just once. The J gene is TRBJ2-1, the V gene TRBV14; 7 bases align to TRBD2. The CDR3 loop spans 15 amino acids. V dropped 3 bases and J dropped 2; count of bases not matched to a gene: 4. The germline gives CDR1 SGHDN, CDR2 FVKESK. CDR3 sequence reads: CASSHRDYTYNEQFF. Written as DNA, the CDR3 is TGTGCCAGCAGCCACCGGGACTATACCTACAATGAGCAGTTCTTC.

The CDR3 loop is CASSTLKDSGAGQFF. The CDR3 region has the DNA TGTGCCAGTAGTACCCTAAAGGACAGTGGGGCTGGGCAGTTCTTC. The V gene is TRBV19, the J gene TRBJ2-1, with D tentatively TRBD1 (6 bases). Germline lookup yields CDR1 LNHDA and CDR2 SQIVND (reference sequence). V was trimmed by 4 bases and J by 12 bases, leaving 22 bases between them. The CDR3 is 15 residues long. Filled out from reference TRBV19 and TRBJ2-1, the complete variable domain reads DGGITQSPKYLFRKEGQNVTLSCEQNLNHDAMYWYRQDPGQGLRLIYYSQIVNDFQKGDIAEGYSVSREKKESFPLTVTSAQKNPTAFYLCASSTLKDSGAGQFFGPGTRLTVL.

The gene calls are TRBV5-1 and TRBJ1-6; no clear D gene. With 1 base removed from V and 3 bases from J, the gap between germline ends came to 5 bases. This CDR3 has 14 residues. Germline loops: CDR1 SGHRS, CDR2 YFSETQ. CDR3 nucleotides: TGCGCCAGCAGCTTGACACTCTATAATTCACCCCTCCACTTT. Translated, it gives CASSLTLYNSPLHF. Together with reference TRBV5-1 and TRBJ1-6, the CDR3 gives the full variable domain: KAGVTQTPRYLIKTRGQQVTLSCSPISGHRSVSWYQQTPGQGLQFLFEYFSETQRNKGNFPGRFSGRQFSNSRSEMNVSTLELGDSALYLCASSLTLYNSPLHFGNGTRLTVT.

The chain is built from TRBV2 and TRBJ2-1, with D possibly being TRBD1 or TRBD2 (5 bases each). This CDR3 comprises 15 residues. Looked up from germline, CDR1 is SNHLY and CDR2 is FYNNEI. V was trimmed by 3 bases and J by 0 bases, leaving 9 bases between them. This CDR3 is CASSDSGSSYNEQFF. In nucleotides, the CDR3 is TGTGCCAGCAGTGACTCAGGGAGCTCCTACAATGAGCAGTTCTTC. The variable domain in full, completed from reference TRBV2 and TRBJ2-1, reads EPEVTQTPSHQVTQMGQEVILRCVPISNHLYFYWYRQILGQKVEFLVSFYNNEISEKSEIFDDQFSVERPDGSNFTLKIRSTKLEDSAMYFCASSDSGSSYNEQFFGPGTRLTVL.

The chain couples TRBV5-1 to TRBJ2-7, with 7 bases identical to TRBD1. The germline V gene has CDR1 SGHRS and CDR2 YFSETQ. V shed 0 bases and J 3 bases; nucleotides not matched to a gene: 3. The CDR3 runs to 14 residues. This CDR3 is CASSLVPGGYEQYF. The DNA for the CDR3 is TGCGCCAGCAGCTTGGTGCCAGGGGGCTACGAGCAGTACTTC.

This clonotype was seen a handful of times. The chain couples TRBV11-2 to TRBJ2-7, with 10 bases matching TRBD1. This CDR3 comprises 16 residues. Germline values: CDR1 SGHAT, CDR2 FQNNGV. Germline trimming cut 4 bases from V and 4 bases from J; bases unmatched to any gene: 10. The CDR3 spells CASSSYRDRGKYEQYF. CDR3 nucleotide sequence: TGTGCCAGCAGCTCGTACCGGGACAGGGGTAAATACGAGCAGTACTTC.

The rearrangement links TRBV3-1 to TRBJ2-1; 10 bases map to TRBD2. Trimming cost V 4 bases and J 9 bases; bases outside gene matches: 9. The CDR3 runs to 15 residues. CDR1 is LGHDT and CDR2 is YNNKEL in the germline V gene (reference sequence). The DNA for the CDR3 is TGTGCCAGCAGCCCCTCCGGGACTAGCGACAGTGAGCAGTTCTTC. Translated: CASSPSGTSDSEQFF.

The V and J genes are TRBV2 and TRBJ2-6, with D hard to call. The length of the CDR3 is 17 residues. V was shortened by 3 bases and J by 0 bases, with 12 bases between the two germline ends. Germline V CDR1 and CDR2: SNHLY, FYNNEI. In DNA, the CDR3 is TGTGCCAGCAGTGAGTTCTCAGGCATCTCTGGGGCCAACGTCCTGACTTTC. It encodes CASSEFSGISGANVLTF.

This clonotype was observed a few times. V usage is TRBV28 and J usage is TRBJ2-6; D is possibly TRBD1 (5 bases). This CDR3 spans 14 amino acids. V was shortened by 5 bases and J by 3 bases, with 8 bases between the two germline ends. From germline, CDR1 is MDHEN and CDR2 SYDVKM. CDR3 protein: CASSRGVGANVLTF. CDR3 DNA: TGTGCCAGCAGTAGGGGTGTTGGGGCCAACGTCCTGACTTTC. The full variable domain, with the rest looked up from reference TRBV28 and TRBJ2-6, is DVKVTQSSRYLVKRTGEKVFLECVQDMDHENMFWYRQDPGLGLRLIYFSYDVKMKEKGDIPEGYSVSREKKERFSLILESASTNQTSMYLCASSRGVGANVLTFGAGSRLTVL.

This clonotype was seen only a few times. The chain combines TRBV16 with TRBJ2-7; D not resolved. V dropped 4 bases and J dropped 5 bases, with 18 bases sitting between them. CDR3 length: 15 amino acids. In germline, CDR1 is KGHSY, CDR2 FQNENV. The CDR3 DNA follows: TGTGCCAGCAGCCCCACCCGGCAGCCTAGGGACGAGCAGTACTTC. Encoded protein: CASSPTRQPRDEQYF.

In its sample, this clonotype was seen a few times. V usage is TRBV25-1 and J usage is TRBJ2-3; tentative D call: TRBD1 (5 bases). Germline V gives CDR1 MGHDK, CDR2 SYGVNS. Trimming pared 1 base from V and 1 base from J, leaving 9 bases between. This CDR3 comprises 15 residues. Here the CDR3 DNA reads TGTGCCAGCAGTGAATGGGCAGGGCGCACAGATACGCAGTATTTT. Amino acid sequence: CASSEWAGRTDTQYF.

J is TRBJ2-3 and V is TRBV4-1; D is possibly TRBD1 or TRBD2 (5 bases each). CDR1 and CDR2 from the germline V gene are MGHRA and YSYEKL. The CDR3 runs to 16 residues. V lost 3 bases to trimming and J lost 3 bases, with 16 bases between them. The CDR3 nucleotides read TGCGCCAGCAGCCAGAGAGGGGCACATTGGACAGATACGCAGTATTTT. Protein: CASSQRGAHWTDTQYF.

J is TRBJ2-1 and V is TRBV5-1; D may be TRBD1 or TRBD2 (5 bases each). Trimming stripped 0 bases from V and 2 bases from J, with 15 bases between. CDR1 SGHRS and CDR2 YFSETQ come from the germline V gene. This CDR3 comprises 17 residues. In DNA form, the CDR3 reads TGCGCCAGCAGCTTGGAAGGTCGGGACCCACCCTACAATGAGCAGTTCTTC. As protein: CASSLEGRDPPYNEQFF.